This section outlines one T cell receptor beta chain sequence together with its context. The data were taken from a study of long-term antiretroviral therapy in people with HIV. Background on the study: There is a gap of about a decade between the earliest samples and the later 2015 immediate-ART recommendation.

Version v3.0 of the immunoSEQ assay ran at survey level. Some clones are missing from TCRdb's copy, which holds only in-frame ones; the method was immunoSEQ multiplex PCR. The data show 35,000 or so clones, with 70% to 90% seen just once and about 10% held by the top ten. The source is a man aged 18 to 35 with HIV. Sequenced here: unsorted PBMCs, sampled 2.2 years after starting antiretroviral therapy.

The CDR3 loop is CASSSIARQATYEQYF. In DNA, the CDR3 is TGTGCCAGCAGTTCTATAGCCCGACAGGCGACCTACGAGCAGTACTTC. V usage is TRBV27 and J usage is TRBJ2-7; D might be TRBD1 (6 bases). The CDR3 covers 16 residues. Trimming removed 4 bases from V and 2 bases from J, with 18 bases in between. Germline CDR1 and CDR2: MNHEY and SMNVEV (reference sequence).